These 19 T cell receptor beta chains share one sample of origin, sequenced in a study of T cell repertoires in cytomegalovirus infection. These receptors are not linked to any known antigen. MiXCR was run by TCRdb on the reads, yielding one entry per CDR3 protein. Of about a million distinct CDR3 sequences listed, 25% to 40% are singletons. Sequencing used cultured CD8+ T cells from PBMCs, obtained from culture after CMV antigen stimulation. The source of these receptors is a human donor in good health (CMV status not recorded). Some clones in this sample may be carry-over from other donors' samples.

This clonotype was seen at least ten times. The chain recombines TRBV2 with TRBJ2-1; D is ambiguous. Germline assignment: CDR1 SNHLY and CDR2 FYNNEI. With 2 bases removed from V and 6 bases from J, the gap between germline ends came to 8 bases. This CDR3 spans 13 amino acids. The CDR3 spells CASSESPPNEQFF. The CDR3 DNA sequence: TGTGCCAGCAGTGAATCTCCCCCCAATGAGCAGTTCTTC.

The rearrangement uses TRBV7-7 and TRBJ2-5; D could derive from TRBD1 or TRBD2 (5 bases each). This CDR3 is 12 amino acids long. Germline-derived CDR1 and CDR2 are SSHAT and FNYEAQ (reference sequence). In DNA, the CDR3 is TGTGCTACCGGTGAGGGGCGGGAGACCCAGTACTTC. Amino acid sequence: CATGEGRETQYF.

In this sample, this clonotype turned up many times. The CDR3 region has the DNA TGTGCCAGCAGCATGGACGGAATTGAAGCTTTCTTT. It is translated as CASSMDGIEAFF. The chain carries TRBV12-3 or TRBV12-4 and TRBJ1-1; D call uncertain. The ends were cut back, 6 bases at V and 7 bases at J, with 12 bases in the middle. The CDR3 length is 12 residues.

J is TRBJ2-1 and V is TRBV7-6; TRBD2 matches at 12 bases. The CDR3 is made up of 16 amino acids. Trimming cost V 4 bases and J 6 bases; bases outside gene matches: 7. The germline V gene encodes CDR1 SGHVS and CDR2 FNYEAQ. DNA of the CDR3: TGTGCCAGCAGCTCTAGCGGGGGGGCTGGGTTCAATGAGCAGTTCTTC. It codes for CASSSSGGAGFNEQFF.

The chain links TRBV28 to TRBJ2-1; TRBD2 agrees at 8 bases. Per germline, CDR1 MDHEN and CDR2 SYDVKM. J gave up 4 bases and V 7 bases, and 9 bases lay outside the gene matches. The CDR3 totals 15 residues. The CDR3 DNA reads TGTGCCAGCAAAGACGGGGGGGCGACTTACAATGAGCAGTTCTTC. Translating gives CASKDGGATYNEQFF.

The rearrangement joins TRBV20-1 to TRBJ2-2, with 11 nucleotides matching TRBD2. With V trimmed by 5 bases and J by 6 bases, 8 bases remained unmatched. The CDR3 has 15 amino acids. Germline CDR1 DFQATT, CDR2 SNEGSKA (reference sequence). The CDR3 spells CSAVLLAGAAGELFF. CDR3 bases: TGCAGTGCTGTCCTACTAGCGGGGGCGGCCGGGGAGCTGTTTTTT.

This clonotype was recorded a few times. The rearrangement uses TRBV5-6 and TRBJ2-7; a possible D gene is TRBD2 (6 bases). The CDR3 is made up of 14 amino acids. Deletions cut 3 bases from V and 2 bases from J, with 12 bases between. CDR1 and CDR2 (germline): SGHDT, YYEEEE. CDR3 bases: TGTGCCAGCAGCTCACCGGGAGCTACCTACGAGCAGTACGTC. It specifies CASSSPGATYEQYV.

This chain joins TRBV28 and TRBJ2-7; TRBD1 is a possible D gene (6 bases). Germline values: CDR1 MDHEN, CDR2 SYDVKM. This CDR3 has 16 amino acids. Trimming removed 2 bases at V and 0 bases at J, with 14 bases between. DNA of the CDR3: TGTGCCAGCAGTTTAGGTAGGACAGTGAGCTCCTACGAGCAGTACGTC. It specifies CASSLGRTVSSYEQYV.

This clonotype was detected a few times. This chain links TRBV6-1 with TRBJ1-1, with D perhaps TRBD1 (5 bases). V lost 6 bases and J lost 0, with 11 bases in between. CDR1 is MNHNS and CDR2 is SASEGT in the germline V gene. The CDR3 spans 14 residues. Here the CDR3 reads CASRPGALNTEAFF. Here the CDR3 DNA reads TGTGCCAGCAGACCCGGGGCCCTGAACACTGAAGCTTTCTTT.

J is TRBJ1-6 and V is TRBV28; D not certain. Germline CDR1 reads MDHEN; CDR2 reads SYDVKM. The CDR3 extends over 15 amino acids. V was cut by 5 bases and J by 2 bases, with 10 bases left in between. The CDR3 reads CASSPDSTYNSPLHF. The CDR3 nucleotides read TGTGCCAGCAGTCCCGATTCGACCTATAATTCACCCCTCCACTTT. The full variable domain, its missing parts supplied by reference TRBV28 and TRBJ1-6, is DVKVTQSSRYLVKRTGEKVFLECVQDMDHENMFWYRQDPGLGLRLIYFSYDVKMKEKGDIPEGYSVSREKKERFSLILESASTNQTSMYLCASSPDSTYNSPLHFGNGTRLTVT.

The chain joins TRBV27 to TRBJ2-3; TRBD1 or TRBD2 may be the D gene (5 bases each). V was pared by 10 bases and J by 5 bases, with 7 bases between. The CDR3 runs 10 residues. Germline CDR1 MNHEY, CDR2 SMNVEV (reference sequence). The CDR3: CATGGDTQYF. The CDR3 coding sequence is TGTGCCACTGGGGGAGATACGCAGTATTTT.

This clonotype was found many times. The chain joins TRBV7-8 to TRBJ2-1; the D gene is possibly TRBD2 (5 bases). The CDR3 spans 16 residues. The V end lost 2 bases, the J end lost 8 bases, and 19 bases lay between the germline ends. CDR1 is SGHVS and CDR2 is FQNEAQ in the germline V gene. The CDR3 reads CASSLLGASGGDEQFF. The CDR3 DNA reads as TGTGCCAGCAGCTTATTAGGTGCCAGCGGTGGCGATGAGCAGTTCTTC.

The chain carries TRBV2 and TRBJ2-1; 9 bases line up with TRBD2. Germline V gives CDR1 SNHLY, CDR2 FYNNEI. The length of the CDR3 is 18 residues. J lost 2 bases, V lost 2 bases, and 10 bases had no gene match. In nucleotides, the CDR3 is TGTGCCAGCAGTGAACGGGGTAGCGGGGGACCGCCCTACAATGAGCAGTTCTTC. Its protein product is CASSERGSGGPPYNEQFF. Filled out from reference TRBV2 and TRBJ2-1, the complete variable domain reads EPEVTQTPSHQVTQMGQEVILRCVPISNHLYFYWYRQILGQKVEFLVSFYNNEISEKSEIFDDQFSVERPDGSNFTLKIRSTKLEDSAMYFCASSERGSGGPPYNEQFFGPGTRLTVL.

This clonotype was seen a handful of times. This chain links TRBV19 with TRBJ1-5, with 9 positions matching TRBD1. The germline V gene encodes CDR1 LNHDA and CDR2 SQIVND (reference sequence). CDR3 length: 16 residues. V trimming: 3 bases; J trimming: 2 bases; junction bases outside the gene matches: 5. The CDR3 coding sequence is TGTGCCAGTAGTATCGAACAGGGGGCAGGCAATCAGCCCCAGCATTTT. It codes for CASSIEQGAGNQPQHF.

This clonotype has more than one count but fewer than ten. The rearrangement uses TRBV7-6 and TRBJ2-1; TRBD2 matches at 10 bases. From germline, CDR1 is SGHVS and CDR2 FNYEAQ. Trimming removed 5 bases from V and 8 bases from J; junction bases left unmatched: 6. CDR3 size: 14 residues. CDR3 nucleotides: TGTGCCAGCAGCCGAGCGGGGGGGCTTTATGAGCAGTTCTTC. Amino acid sequence: CASSRAGGLYEQFF.

J is TRBJ1-5 and V is TRBV27, with a tentative D call TRBD1 (5 bases). The V gene lost 4 bases and the J gene lost 5 bases, with 9 bases spanning the gap. Germline V CDR1 and CDR2: MNHEY, SMNVEV (reference sequence). The CDR3 covers 13 residues. DNA for the CDR3: TGTGCCAGCAGTTCACAGGCGCATCAGCCCCAGCATTTT. Residues: CASSSQAHQPQHF.

This clonotype was seen only once. The gene calls are TRBV6-8 and TRBJ2-3, with 8 bases identical to TRBD2. CDR3 length equals 14 residues. Germline-derived CDR1 and CDR2 are MNHGY and SAAAGT. V lost 8 bases and J lost 5; bases outside the gene matches: 9. The CDR3 loop reads CASGAGGFGDTQYF. DNA of the CDR3: TGTGCCAGCGGGGCGGGGGGATTCGGAGATACGCAGTATTTT.

This clonotype turned up a few times. The chain employs TRBV7-9 and TRBJ1-2; possible D gene TRBD1, 6 bases. The V end was cut by 5 bases, the J end by 4 bases, with 14 bases between. The CDR3 loop spans 14 amino acids. Germline lookup yields CDR1 SEHNR and CDR2 FQNEAQ (reference sequence). The CDR3 DNA reads TGTGCCAGCAGCCCTTGGACAGTCTCCTATGGCTACACCTTC. This translates into CASSPWTVSYGYTF.

J is TRBJ2-7 and V is TRBV7-6; D possibly uses TRBD1 or TRBD2 (5 bases each). V lost 2 bases and J lost 0, with 14 bases in between. The germline V gene encodes CDR1 SGHVS and CDR2 FNYEAQ. This CDR3 spans 16 amino acids. CDR3 nucleotide sequence: TGTGCCAGCAGCTTAAGGAGGACTGGGGGCTCCTACGAGCAGTACTTC. Translating gives CASSLRRTGGSYEQYF. The complete variable domain, with remaining parts taken from reference TRBV7-6 and TRBJ2-7, reads GAGVSQSPRYKVTKRGQDVALRCDPISGHVSLYWYRQALGQGPEFLTYFNYEAQQDKSGLPNDRFSAERPEGSISTLTIQRTEQRDSAMYRCASSLRRTGGSYEQYFGPGTRLTVT.